The sample holds many counts of the clone carrying this TCR beta chain. Its antigen is as yet unknown. This specimen belongs to a study of T cells in Graves' hyperthyroidism and ophthalmopathy. As for the study in general: Pretreatment peripheral blood was obtained at initial diagnosis.

RNA transcripts yielded amplified TCR beta CDR3 regions. A set of HTBI primers served as the primers for a first-round RT-PCR of the TCR CDR3. TCRdb reprocessed the multiplex PCR reads with MiXCR, giving one entry per CDR3 protein. In the table there are approximately 480,000 distinct CDR3 sequences, less than 25% of which are singletons. V shed 6 bases and J shed 3 bases, with 11 bases lying between them. The germline CDR1 and CDR2 sequences are MNHEY and SVGAGI. The CDR3 has 13 amino acids. Graves' hyperthyroidism qualified as stable when ophthalmopathy did not progress within 18 months. Notes on the study in general: Researchers found most expanded thyroid clonotypes above 0.001 in blood as well.

This rearrangement joins TRBV6-5 to TRBJ2-5, with a possible D match to TRBD1 (5 bases). Sequenced input: blood. The receptor was isolated from a young man with Graves' hyperthyroidism. CDR3 amino acids: CASSLYRKETQYF. The CDR3 region has the DNA TGTGCCAGCAGCTTATACAGGAAAGAGACCCAGTACTTC.